The clone carrying this TCR beta chain occurred a few times. Germline V CDR1 and CDR2: SEHNR, FQNEAQ (reference sequence). The CDR3 is 18 residues long. The trim removed 0 bases at V and 0 bases at J, leaving 10 bases unmatched. The data were obtained in a study of blood T cell repertoires in COVID-19. Study-level information: The United States, Italy and Spain were the sources of the acute and convalescent COVID-19 samples. PBMCs, B-cell-depleted T cells, or T cells provided the cDNA or gDNA that made up the material.

Method: immunoSEQ multiplex PCR; TCRdb's copy keeps in-frame clones and lacks some. This sample has approximately 100,000 clones, with around 85% found just once. This receptor was taken from a woman between 65 and 79 years old with acute or convalescent COVID-19. The genes are TRBV7-9 and TRBJ1-1; 7 bases are a match to TRBD1. Sequenced: peripheral blood. This CDR3 reads CASSLAMRQGYMNTEAFF. CDR3 sequence (DNA): TGTGCCAGCAGCTTAGCAATGAGACAGGGCTACATGAACACTGAAGCTTTCTTT.